The 27 T cell receptor beta chains below were found in one sample sequenced in a study of blood T cell repertoires in COVID-19. Here immunoSEQ multiplex PCR was the method, and the copy in TCRdb shows in-frame clones only, minus some. Among 270,000 or so clones listed, roughly nine tenths were seen once. The sample was peripheral blood. These receptors were obtained from a man aged 40-49 years with active or convalescent COVID-19.

The chain uses TRBV3-1 (or the pseudogene TRBV3-2) and TRBJ2-1, with TRBD2 as a possible D gene (6 bases). V lost 1 base, J lost 10 bases, and 8 bases lay in between. CDR3 length equals 12 residues. In germline, CDR1 is LGHDT, CDR2 YNNKEL (reference sequence). In DNA, the CDR3 is TGTGCCAGCAGCCAAGGGGGACTCGAGCAGTTCTTC. Amino acid sequence: CASSQGGLEQFF.

The V and J genes are TRBV9 and TRBJ2-7, with 8 bases that match TRBD2. The V and J ends lost 3 bases and 10 bases, in that order; junction bases with no gene match: 12. Per the germline V gene, CDR1 is SGDLS and CDR2 is YYNGEE. CDR3 length: 14 residues. In DNA, the CDR3 is TGTGCCAGCAGCGCCCCAGCGGCGGGAGGTTATCAGTACTTC. It is translated as CASSAPAAGGYQYF. Together with reference TRBV9 and TRBJ2-7, the CDR3 gives the full variable domain: DSGVTQTPKHLITATGQRVTLRCSPRSGDLSVYWYQQSLDQGLQFLIQYYNGEERAKGNILERFSAQQFPDLHSELNLSSLELGDSALYFCASSAPAAGGYQYFGPGTRLTVT.

V gene TRBV7-8 combines with J gene TRBJ2-1; 10 nucleotides line up with TRBD2. Per germline, CDR1 SGHVS and CDR2 FQNEAQ. The CDR3 loop spans 17 amino acids. V lost 5 bases to trimming and J lost 6 bases; unmatched junction nucleotides: 13. The CDR3 loop is CASSPSRGSGRVNEQFF. The DNA of the CDR3 is TGTGCCAGCAGCCCTTCCCGGGGGAGCGGGAGGGTCAATGAGCAGTTCTTC.

This chain joins TRBV4-2 and TRBJ2-3, with TRBD1 identical over 8 bases. With V trimmed by 2 bases and J by 1 base, 5 bases remained unmatched. Germline assignment: CDR1 LGHNA and CDR2 YNFKEQ. The CDR3 consists of 16 residues. CDR3 residues: CASSQLQGGGTDTQYF. The CDR3 DNA reads TGTGCCAGCAGCCAATTACAGGGGGGAGGCACAGATACGCAGTATTTT.

This clone was counted a single time. The chain uses TRBV2 and TRBJ2-7; 9 bases align to TRBD1. After removal of 6 bases from V and 4 bases from J, the junction contained 4 bases not matched to a gene. This CDR3 comprises 13 residues. The V gene's germline CDR1 is SNHLY and CDR2 FYNNEI. The CDR3 region has the DNA TGTGCCAGCAGGTCGGGACAGGGTTACGAGCAGTACTTC. Protein product: CASRSGQGYEQYF.

This chain connects TRBV15 to TRBJ2-1, with TRBD2 matching over 11 bases. The junction had 8 bases not matched to a gene; V was cut back by 1 base and J by 9 bases. Germline CDR1 and CDR2: LNHNV and YYDKDF (reference sequence). This CDR3 contains 16 residues. This CDR3 reads CATSRVPSGRSGEQFF. The CDR3 nucleotides are TGTGCCACCAGCAGAGTTCCTAGCGGGAGGAGCGGTGAGCAGTTCTTC.

The DNA of the CDR3 is TGTGCCATCAGTGAGCCACTGGCAGGGGGCCCCGGGGAGCTGTTTTTT. Translating gives CAISEPLAGGPGELFF. The V call is TRBV10-3, the J call TRBJ2-2; 8 bases match TRBD1. The CDR3 consists of 16 residues. Germline CDR1 is ENHRY and CDR2 is SYGVKD. Trimming removed 2 bases from V and 6 bases from J; junction bases left unmatched: 8.

As for this clone: Other nucleotide sequences from this sample produce the same CDR3. The CDR3 sequence is CASSLSGGAYEQYF. The CDR3 region has the DNA TGTGCCAGCAGCTTATCCGGGGGGGCGTACGAGCAGTACTTC. The chain joins TRBV7-3 to TRBJ2-7; 8 nucleotides align to TRBD2. In germline, CDR1 is SGHTA, CDR2 FQGTGA. This CDR3 spans 14 amino acids. V was pared by 2 bases and J by 4 bases, with 4 bases of the junction left unmatched.

This sequence joins TRBV11-3 and TRBJ1-4; D is perhaps TRBD1 (5 bases). Trimming took 5 bases from V and 8 from J, leaving 15 bases between them. The CDR3 is 14 residues long. Germline V gives CDR1 SGHNT, CDR2 YENEEA. CDR3 amino acids: CASSQAGGGEKLFF. CDR3 sequence (DNA): TGTGCCAGCAGCCAGGCGGGGGGAGGCGAAAAACTGTTTTTT.

The chain joins TRBV6-5 to TRBJ2-2, with 8 positions matching TRBD1. Germline V gene lookup returns CDR1 MNHEY and CDR2 SVGAGI. This CDR3 comprises 15 residues. V lost 6 bases, J lost 0 bases, and 3 bases stayed unmatched. The CDR3 spells CASRRDRPNTGELFF. For the CDR3, the DNA is TGTGCCAGCAGAAGGGACAGGCCGAACACCGGGGAGCTGTTTTTT.

The rearrangement uses TRBV7-6 and TRBJ2-2; unclear D gene. The CDR3 consists of 15 residues. The V gene's germline CDR1 is SGHVS and CDR2 FNYEAQ. V lost 1 base to trimming and J lost 7 bases, with 13 bases between them. For the CDR3, the DNA is TGTGCCAGCAGCTTAGATGCTAGGATGATCGGGGAGCTGTTTTTT. It translates to CASSLDARMIGELFF.

This rearrangement joins TRBV6-6 to TRBJ2-7; D is unresolved. V lost 0 bases and J lost 6, with 3 bases in between. Germline CDR1 is MNHNY and CDR2 is SVGAGI (reference sequence). The CDR3 loop spans 11 amino acids. The CDR3 coding sequence is TGTGCCAGCAGTTACTCCAGCGAGCAGTACTTC. Protein product: CASSYSSEQYF.

The V and J genes are TRBV20-1 and TRBJ1-1, with D perhaps TRBD1 (5 bases). Trimming left V 5 bases short and J 8 bases short, with 9 bases between. CDR1 and CDR2 (germline): DFQATT, SNEGSKA (reference sequence). CDR3 length equals 10 residues. CDR3 sequence (DNA): TGCAGTGCTGCCGGGGGGGAAGCTTTCTTT. Its translation: CSAAGGEAFF.

This chain links TRBV3-1 (or the pseudogene TRBV3-2) with TRBJ2-1; TRBD2 matches 11 bases. The germline V gene encodes CDR1 LGHDT and CDR2 YNNKEL (reference sequence). V trimming: 3 bases; J trimming: 10 bases; junction bases outside the gene matches: 11. This CDR3 region has 16 residues. The CDR3 bases are TGTGCCAGCAGCCAGTCGGAACTAGCGGGAGTGGGGGAGCAGTTCTTC. Translating it yields CASSQSELAGVGEQFF.

The chain employs TRBV27 and TRBJ2-1; no firm D call. CDR1 MNHEY and CDR2 SMNVEV come from the germline V gene (reference sequence). CDR3 length: 11 residues. V lost 5 bases and J lost 4, with 3 bases in between. The CDR3 DNA sequence: TGTGCCAGCAGTCATTACAATGAGCAGTTCTTC. As protein: CASSHYNEQFF.

This clone was found once. The chain carries TRBV24-1 and TRBJ2-3, with 8 bases that match TRBD2. Per germline, CDR1 KGHDR and CDR2 SFDVKD. With 7 bases clipped from V and 3 bases from J, the junction kept 8 bases outside the gene matches. This CDR3 spans 15 amino acids. The CDR3 coding sequence is TGTGCCACCAGGGGGACTAGTTCTATTACAGATACGCAGTATTTT. Protein: CATRGTSSITDTQYF.

This clone appeared a single time. One end of the junction does not line up with germline, which may come from a read error. This chain connects TRBV15 to TRBJ2-2, with D maybe TRBD1 (5 bases). The CDR3 length is 13 residues. Germline V CDR1 and CDR2: LNHNV, YYDKDF (reference sequence). The CDR3 DNA reads as TGTGCCTCCAGGGCAGGCAACACCGGGGAGCTGTTTTTT. This translates into CASRAGNTGELFF.

This chain connects TRBV7-6 to TRBJ2-1; 10 bases align to TRBD2. J gave up 7 bases and V 4 bases, and 4 bases lay outside the gene matches. There are 14 residues in the CDR3. Germline assignment: CDR1 SGHVS and CDR2 FNYEAQ. Here the CDR3 DNA reads TGTGCCAGCAGCTGGAGCGGGGGGGCAAATGAGCAGTTCTTC. This translates into CASSWSGGANEQFF.

J is TRBJ1-2 and V is TRBV12-5; D is perhaps TRBD1 (5 bases). The CDR3 contains 15 residues. Germline values: CDR1 LGHNT, CDR2 FRNRAP. V lost 1 base, J lost 8 bases, and 17 bases lay in between. The CDR3 loop is CASGLAGTPRVGYTF. The CDR3, as DNA: TGTGCTAGTGGTTTGGCTGGGACTCCCCGGGTGGGCTACACCTTC.

The chain recombines TRBV2 with TRBJ1-4; D unclear. The ends were cut back, 6 bases at V and 2 bases at J, with 10 bases in the middle. Germline V gene data show CDR1 as SNHLY and CDR2 as FYNNEI. CDR3 length: 14 residues. The CDR3 sequence: CASRRETTNEKLFF. CDR3 in DNA: TGTGCCAGCAGGAGGGAAACGACTAATGAAAAACTGTTTTTT. Full variable domain (remainder filled in from reference TRBV2 and TRBJ1-4): EPEVTQTPSHQVTQMGQEVILRCVPISNHLYFYWYRQILGQKVEFLVSFYNNEISEKSEIFDDQFSVERPDGSNFTLKIRSTKLEDSAMYFCASRRETTNEKLFFGSGTQLSVL.

This chain joins TRBV19 and TRBJ2-3, with 9 bases matching TRBD1. The CDR3 is made up of 14 amino acids. Trimming at V came to 10 bases and at J to 1 base, leaving 6 bases not matched to a gene. Germline V gives CDR1 LNHDA, CDR2 SQIVND (reference sequence). CDR3 DNA: TGTGCCACGCACAGGGGGCGCGGCACAGATACGCAGTATTTT. This codes for CATHRGRGTDTQYF. Full variable domain (remainder filled in from reference TRBV19 and TRBJ2-3): DGGITQSPKYLFRKEGQNVTLSCEQNLNHDAMYWYRQDPGQGLRLIYYSQIVNDFQKGDIAEGYSVSREKKESFPLTVTSAQKNPTAFYLCATHRGRGTDTQYFGPGTRLTVL.

The rearrangement uses TRBV7-9 and TRBJ1-5, with D hard to call. V was cut by 5 bases and J by 5 bases, with 16 bases left in between. Germline assignment: CDR1 SEHNR and CDR2 FQNEAQ (reference sequence). CDR3 length equals 15 residues. For the CDR3, the DNA is TGTGCCAGCAGCCCCTCGGCCGTGGGCCATCAGCCCCAGCATTTT. Its translation: CASSPSAVGHQPQHF. Variable domain in full (rest from reference TRBV7-9 and TRBJ1-5): DTGVSQNPRHKITKRGQNVTFRCDPISEHNRLYWYRQTLGQGPEFLTYFQNEAQLEKSRLLSDRFSAERPKGSFSTLEIQRTEQGDSAMYLCASSPSAVGHQPQHFGDGTRLSIL.

V is TRBV4-2 and J is TRBJ2-7, with D unclear. Trimming pared 0 bases from V and 3 bases from J, leaving 15 bases between. This CDR3 spans 16 amino acids. Germline CDR1 is LGHNA and CDR2 is YNFKEQ. The CDR3 sequence is CASSQDYAATDYEQYF. The CDR3, as DNA: TGTGCCAGCAGCCAAGATTATGCAGCGACGGACTACGAGCAGTACTTC.

The chain couples TRBV10-3 to TRBJ2-1, with 9 bases matching TRBD2. The CDR3 is 18 residues long. With V trimmed by 4 bases and J by 3 bases, 13 bases remained unmatched. CDR1 ENHRY and CDR2 SYGVKD come from the germline V gene. The CDR3 sequence is CAISGGASGLANYNEQFF. The CDR3 DNA reads TGTGCCATCAGTGGCGGGGCTTCGGGACTAGCTAACTACAATGAGCAGTTCTTC.

The chain uses TRBV29-1 and TRBJ1-4, with 7 bases matching TRBD1. Per germline, CDR1 SQVTM and CDR2 ANQGSEA. V shed 6 bases and J 2 bases; nucleotides not matched to a gene: 6. The CDR3 covers 14 residues. The chain's CDR3 is CSVDETGTNEKLFF. The CDR3 DNA reads TGCAGCGTAGACGAGACAGGGACTAATGAAAAACTGTTTTTT.

The chain recombines TRBV7-3 with TRBJ2-3; the D gene is possibly TRBD2 (6 bases). The CDR3 totals 13 residues. Trimming left V 5 bases short and J 10 bases short, with 16 bases between. Germline V gene data show CDR1 as SGHTA and CDR2 as FQGTGA. The CDR3 reads CASSTGREAAQYF. DNA of the CDR3: TGTGCCAGCAGCACCGGGCGGGAAGCTGCGCAGTATTTT.

This clone was observed a single time. V usage is TRBV28 and J usage is TRBJ1-2; the D gene is possibly TRBD1 (6 bases). The V end lost 6 bases, the J end lost 6 bases, and 20 bases lay between the germline ends. CDR3 size: 15 residues. Germline CDR1 is MDHEN and CDR2 is SYDVKM. CDR3 nucleotide sequence: TGTGCCAGCAGCCCTCCGGGGTTGGGGGCGGATGGCTACACCTTC. Amino acid sequence: CASSPPGLGADGYTF.